This T cell receptor (beta chain) was recovered during a study of cytomegalovirus exposure and HLA in healthy donors (dated by TCRdb to the late 2010s). Regarding the research as a whole: According to an earlier analysis of 550 to 700 of the donors, some 170 million T cells yielded 95 million to 140 million unique TCR beta sequences and less than 300 Gb of sequence data. A later genetic analysis took genome-wide SNP genotypes for about 65% of the 666 donors and used that subset as a discovery cohort. A later analysis re-examined previously published TCR beta repertoires from several hundred donors and added high-resolution HLA genotyping to investigate patterns of TCR occurrence. Of the roughly 430 genotyped donors, roughly 80% fell in the genetic ancestry cluster associated with self-reported Caucasian donors. An early release that covered approximately 600 HLA-typed donors contained about 300 gigabases of sequencing data and 85 million to 100 million unique TCR sequences. An earlier analysis of several hundred of the donors used high-throughput TCR beta sequencing to judge whether each TCR beta V gene segment behaved as functional or pseudogenic. In addition to the first cohort of roughly 670 subjects, a separate validation cohort of approximately 130 different subjects was used. Typing coverage varied by locus: roughly 620-640 donors for A, B, C, DRB1 and DQB1; 500 to 550 for DQA1; approximately 570 for DPA1; 450 to 480 for DPB1. Because of strong linkage in the cohort, 5 or 6 DR-DQ haplotypes were treated as single units for association and clustering. Using immunosequencing, the study profiled T cell repertoires from 666 subjects and related those repertoires to cytomegalovirus serostatus. Donor age, sex, ethnicity and CMV serostatus were collected together with the repertoire data. Among 398 genotyped donors of the cohort, an average of around 240,000 unique TCR beta nucleotide sequences were sequenced per donor, roughly 18% of them non-productive. All discovery cohort repertoires had been generated using a single sequencing platform. The study aimed to test whether signatures of past pathogen exposure could be identified by cataloging public T cell receptors. The study combined high-throughput TCR immunosequencing, statistical association of individual TCRs with disease status, and machine learning to predict cytomegalovirus infection status. Rather than drawing on any new phenotypic data, the later analysis identified candidate immune exposures from TCR beta sequences and the way those sequences occurred across donors. HLA typing covered class I and class II loci at four-digit resolution.

The cohort consisted of 670 or so healthy bone marrow donors. At the time of sampling, every cohort member was nominally healthy, though immune exposures that went unrecorded were likely present. The donor tested CMV seronegative, placing the donor among the 350 or so seronegative members of the cohort. A peripheral blood sample was provided by each donor, and peripheral blood mononuclear cells were used for TCR beta sequencing. Genomic DNA was extracted from the blood cell samples with the Qiagen DNeasy Blood Extraction Kit. The full study reports these points: In a later analysis, several top co-occurrence clusters were reported to appear linked to parvovirus B19, influenza, CMV and Epstein-Barr virus. The only immune exposure information available for the cohort was CMV serostatus. The cohort was sequenced for TCR beta chains only, and without alpha or paired-chain data the features that could be detected were limited. When HLA alleles, especially DR and DQ, strongly co-occurred, attributing TCR associations to individual alleles was difficult. Most TCR sequences were observed very rarely across donors, whereas some public TCRs were present in many individuals. In a later analysis, 15,000 to 20,000 TCR beta sequences were associated with specific HLA alleles at a false discovery rate of 0.05. Because HLA typing was missing for some donors at each locus, association tests included only the typed subset. In a later analysis, TCR association rates were found to vary across HLA loci, with the most associated TCRs seen for DRB1 alleles and the fewest for HLA-C alleles. The earlier analysis of approximately 590 of the donors excluded fewer than 20 rarely observed V segments, including chromosome 9 orphons, because counts were too low. In a later analysis, HLA-associated TCR beta chains showed more clonal expansion and lower generation probabilities than non-associated chains that were equally common. A cluster of highly shared sequence variants was judged likely to be a technical artifact of the sequencing pipeline. The authors suggested that the approach could potentially be extended to other disease states and immunological phenotypes. Cytomegalovirus status was reported to be diagnosed by the classifier with high specificity and sensitivity in both the original and validation cohorts. A further reported finding was that TCR beta sequences accurately predicted the HLA-A and HLA-B alleles for most subjects in the first cohort. Sequencing depth was assumed to be roughly uniform across donors in the presence/absence analyses, though that assumption may not hold. A few of the identified cytomegalovirus-associated TCR beta chains were confirmed in vitro to be specific for cytomegalovirus antigens. Compared with the 666-donor mean, donors in an Asian-associated ancestry cluster had fewer N-insertions in productive TCRs, according to a later genetic analysis. A later genetic analysis associated a missense DCLRE1C variant with V-gene and J-gene trimming of TCR beta chains, and an independent cohort replicated the association. In an earlier analysis of some 500 of the donors, most TCR beta V segments appeared in productive rearrangements about 87% or about 30% of the time, broadly matching IMGT annotations. The study gave a list of more than 150 TCR beta chains associated with cytomegalovirus. Linkage disequilibrium might explain the correlated functional status among segregating V segments, but an unknown experimental factor could not be ruled out. A later analysis found that most CMV-associated TCR beta chains appeared HLA-restricted, with HLA associations seemingly driven largely by CMV exposure. Some IMGT-functional V segments, including TRBV6-2 and TRBV6-3, could not be distinguished by the 87-base-pair reads and were therefore excluded.

The library relied on the immunoSEQ multiplex PCR assay. For the multiplex PCR, a mixture combining 60 forward primers for TCR Vbeta segments and 13 reverse primers for TCR Jbeta segments was used. The CDR3 region of rearranged TCR beta genes was amplified from genomic DNA by a multiplex PCR assay. Amplified TCR beta libraries were sequenced as 87-base-pair reads on the Illumina HiSeq System. The study's processing was this. A later analysis counted about 80 million unique TCR beta chains across the 550 to 800 repertoires, and some 12 million of these chains were shared by at least two donors. Raw reads were error-corrected and collapsed into unique sequences by a nearest-neighbor algorithm in which closely related sequences were merged to remove PCR and sequencing errors. To assign V, D and J gene segments, CDR3 sequences were aligned to IMGT reference sequences. For a sequence to be retained, at least a six-nucleotide match to both a V gene segment and a J gene segment was required. A rearrangement counted as productive if the CDR3 had no stop codons and remained in frame with V and J, and every other rearrangement counted as non-productive. CDR3 was defined by IMGT convention, running from the second conserved V-encoded cysteine to the conserved J-encoded phenylalanine. In an earlier analysis of approximately 590 of the donors, sequences lacking an unambiguous match to a single V gene segment were excluded. An earlier analysis of 500 to 700 of the donors classified V segments as functional when productive rearrangements were above 56.7% and as segregating when the standard deviation between donors was above 5%. A statistical classification framework was developed to diagnose cytomegalovirus status using the catalog of TCR beta chain sequences. In a later analysis, V and J genes were assigned by comparing TCR nucleotide sequences against IMGT/GENE-DB human TR gene sequences. Using the TCRdist pipeline, a later analysis assigned CDR3 sequences along with most-parsimonious VDJ recombination scenarios. In a later analysis, each TCR beta chain was defined by its CDR3 amino acid sequence together with its V-gene family, and reads lacking a unique V-gene family were excluded. A later analysis removed 592 highly shared, low-generation-probability nucleotide sequences to deal with suspected cross-contamination and a sequencing artifact. A later analysis calculated a clonal expansion index for each public chain from normalized within-repertoire ranks of inferred template counts. In a later analysis, generation probabilities were computed using a VDJ recombination model fitted to out-of-frame rearrangements, and the results were checked against IGoR. Hypergeometric tests were used in a later analysis to score TCR-TCR, TCR-HLA and TCR-CMV co-occurrence, with a repertoire-size bias correction applied to the TCR pairs. A later analysis estimated false discovery rates by permuting HLA or CMV assignments 20 times. In a later analysis, co-occurring TCRs were grouped using DBSCAN, with TCRdist sequence similarity added in when clustering inside HLA-allele-positive subsets. Co-occurrence clustering excluded repertoires with fewer than 30,000 or more than 120,000 public chains, plus five with anomalous nucleotide sharing. The immuneACCESS repertoire file appears here via TCRdb, limited to in-frame rearrangements. These files lack a portion of the clones; in checked studies, under half of the deficit traces to unresolved V genes, and the cause of the others is not known. The D gene and trimming were derived from the DNA, and the V and J assignments and clone size from that table. This sample is represented by roughly 150,000 clones; 80% to 85% of them were singletons. The top ten constitute 2% to 2.5% of the sample.

Turning to this clone: This clone's antigen is unknown. No much larger clone exists at a distance of one base, and base qualities are not known.

Trimming costs V 7 bases and J 7 bases, and their ends lie 11 bases apart. CDR1 and CDR2 are drawn from the germline V gene: MDHEN, SYDVKM. The CDR3 measures 13 amino acids from cysteine to phenylalanine. Only CDR3 DNA is held: 39 bases, read in frame from base 1. The rearranged chain carries TRBV28 and TRBJ1-6, with no reliable assignment of the D segment. The TCR comes from a male donor in good health and CMV-seronegative. The source material was PBMCs. DNA sequence: TGTGCCAGCATTCCGAGAGCAAATTCACCCCTCCACTTT. This encodes CASIPRANSPLHF.